The clone carrying this T cell receptor beta chain was counted a single time. Its antigen is not identified. This sample is part of a study of T-cell memory formation after mild COVID-19. Trimming took off 3 bases at V and 4 bases at J, with 15 bases between the two ends. This CDR3 contains 16 residues. The germline V gene encodes CDR1 ENHRY and CDR2 SYGVKD. TCRdb reprocessed the 5' RACE reads via MiXCR and lists one record per CDR3 protein. The sample includes about 400,000 distinct CDR3 sequences, roughly a quarter of them seen just once. Study-wide points: The study detected some responding clones in pre-infection memory, suggesting cross-reactive memory joined.

The chain links TRBV10-3 to TRBJ2-2; D may be TRBD2 (5 bases). This clonotype was sampled from an adult woman who had mild COVID-19 (a few samples of this study predate the infection). Cell type and time point are not known. Sequenced input: PBMCs or a T cell subset sorted from them (not recorded which). The CDR3 DNA follows: TGTGCCATCAGTGACCCCAGTGAGGGTACCACCGGGGAGCTGTTTTTT. Its translation: CAISDPSEGTTGELFF.